The clone carrying this T cell receptor beta chain was observed once. One base away lies a much larger clone, so this may be a sequencing read error. These data originate in a study of neurological immune-mediated disorders. TCRdb re-called the 5' RACE reads with MiXCR, one entry per CDR3 protein. The table records about 55,000 distinct CDR3 sequences, approximately 4.4% of them present only once. Trimming removed 4 bases at V and 7 bases at J, with 13 bases between. The CDR3 consists of 13 residues. The origin of this receptor is a man between 45 and 60 years old with multiple sclerosis. This rearrangement joins TRBV12-3 or TRBV12-4 to TRBJ1-1; D ambiguous. Sequencing was done on a sample of PBMCs. CDR3 sequence: CASSSERIDEAFF. CDR3 in DNA: TGTGCCAGCAGTTCGGAAAGGATCGATGAAGCTTTCTTT.